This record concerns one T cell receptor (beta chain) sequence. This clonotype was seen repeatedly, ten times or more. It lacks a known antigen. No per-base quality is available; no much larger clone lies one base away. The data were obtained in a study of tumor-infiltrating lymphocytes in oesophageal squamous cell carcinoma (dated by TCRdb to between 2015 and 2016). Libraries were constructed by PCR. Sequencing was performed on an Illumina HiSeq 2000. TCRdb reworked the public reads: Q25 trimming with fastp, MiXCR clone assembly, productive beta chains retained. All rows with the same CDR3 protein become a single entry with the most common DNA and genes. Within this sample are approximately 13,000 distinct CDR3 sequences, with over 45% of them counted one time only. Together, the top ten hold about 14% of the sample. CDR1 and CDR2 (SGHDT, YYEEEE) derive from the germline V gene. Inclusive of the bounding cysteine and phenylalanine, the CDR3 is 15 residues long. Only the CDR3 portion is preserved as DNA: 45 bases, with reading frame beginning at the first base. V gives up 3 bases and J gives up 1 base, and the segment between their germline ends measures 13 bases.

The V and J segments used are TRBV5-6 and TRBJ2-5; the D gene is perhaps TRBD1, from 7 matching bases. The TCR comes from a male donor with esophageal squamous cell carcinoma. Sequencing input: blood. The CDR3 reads CASSSSGGSQETQYF. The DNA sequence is TGTGCCAGCAGCTCCTCAGGGGGGAGCCAAGAGACCCAGTACTTC.